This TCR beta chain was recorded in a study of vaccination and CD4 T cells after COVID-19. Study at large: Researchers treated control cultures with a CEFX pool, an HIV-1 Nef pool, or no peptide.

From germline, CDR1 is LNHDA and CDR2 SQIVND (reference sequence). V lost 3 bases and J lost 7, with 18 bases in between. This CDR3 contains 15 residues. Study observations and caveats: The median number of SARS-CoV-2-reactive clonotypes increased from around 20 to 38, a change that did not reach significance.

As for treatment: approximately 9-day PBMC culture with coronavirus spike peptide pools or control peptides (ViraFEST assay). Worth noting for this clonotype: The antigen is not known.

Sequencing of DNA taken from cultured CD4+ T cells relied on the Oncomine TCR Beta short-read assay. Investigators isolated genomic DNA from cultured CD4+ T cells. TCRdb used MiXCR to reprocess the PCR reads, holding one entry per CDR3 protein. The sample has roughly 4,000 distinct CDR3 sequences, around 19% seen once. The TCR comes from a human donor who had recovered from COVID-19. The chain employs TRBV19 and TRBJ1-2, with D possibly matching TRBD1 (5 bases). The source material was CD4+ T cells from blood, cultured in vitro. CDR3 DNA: TGTGCCAGTAGTATTCTCCGGTCAGGGCGTTCTGGCTACACCTTC. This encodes CASSILRSGRSGYTF.